The 15 T cell receptor beta chains given below trace back to one sample, sequenced in a study of T cell repertoires in cytomegalovirus infection. One entry per CDR3 protein results from TCRdb running MiXCR on the reads. The sample contains roughly 720,000 distinct CDR3 sequences, roughly 35% of which appear only once. Input material: PBMCs. The receptor set was obtained from a human donor in good health (CMV status not recorded). Some clones in this sample may be carry-over from other donors' samples.

V gene TRBV25-1 combines with J gene TRBJ1-1, with D possibly being TRBD1 (5 bases). This CDR3 is 13 amino acids long. Germline values: CDR1 MGHDK, CDR2 SYGVNS. Trimming stripped 6 bases from V and 6 bases from J, with 14 bases between. DNA for the CDR3: TGTGCCAGCAGAGGTGGGGGAAGTGCTGAAGCTTTCTTT. Translated: CASRGGGSAEAFF.

This clonotype was observed a few times. The chain carries TRBV7-2 and TRBJ2-5; the D gene is possibly TRBD2 (6 bases). Deletions cut 4 bases from V and 0 bases from J, with 9 bases between. There are 14 residues in the CDR3. Germline-derived CDR1 and CDR2 are SGHTA and FQGNSA. The CDR3 sequence is CASSSWGDQETQYF. The CDR3 coding sequence is TGTGCCAGCAGCTCCTGGGGGGACCAAGAGACCCAGTACTTC.

CDR3 in DNA: TGTGCCAGCAGGGGGACGGAGCCCTACGAGCAGTACTTC. Its translation is CASRGTEPYEQYF. This chain links TRBV28 with TRBJ2-7; TRBD1 or TRBD2 may be the D gene (5 bases each). Looked up from germline, CDR1 is MDHEN and CDR2 is SYDVKM. V was trimmed by 6 bases and J by 2 bases, leaving 11 bases between them. This CDR3 has 13 residues.

There are many counts of this clonotype. The chain carries TRBV7-2 and TRBJ1-6, with D unclear. V gave up 1 base and J gave up 7 bases, with 11 bases separating them. The CDR3 runs 15 residues. Germline CDR1 reads SGHTA; CDR2 reads FQGNSA. CDR3 sequence reads: CASSLGGNGNSPLHF. For the CDR3, the DNA is TGTGCCAGCAGCTTAGGAGGAAACGGGAATTCACCCCTCCACTTT. Together with reference TRBV7-2 and TRBJ1-6, the CDR3 gives the full variable domain: GAGVSQSPSNKVTEKGKDVELRCDPISGHTALYWYRQSLGQGLEFLIYFQGNSAPDKSGLPSDRFSAERTGGSVSTLTIQRTQQEDSAVYLCASSLGGNGNSPLHFGNGTRLTVT.

This clonotype was seen more than once but under ten times. J is TRBJ2-6 and V is TRBV18; D possibly corresponds to TRBD2 (6 bases). Germline V gene lookup returns CDR1 KGHSH and CDR2 LQKENI. Trimming pared 1 base from V and 0 bases from J, leaving 13 bases between. The CDR3 runs 18 residues. Here the CDR3 DNA reads TGTGCCAGCTCACCACTCTCGGAGGGCTTCTCTGGGGCCAACGTCCTGACTTTC. Amino acids: CASSPLSEGFSGANVLTF.

About this clonotype itself: At one end, the junction sequence differs from germline, possibly due to a read error. The chain joins TRBV7-6 to TRBJ1-2, with D tentatively TRBD1 (6 bases). Germline CDR1 reads SGHVS; CDR2 reads FNYEAQ. The CDR3 sequence is 15 residues long. This CDR3 reads CSSSLADSGYYGYTF. The CDR3 DNA sequence: TGTTCCAGCAGCTTAGCGGACAGCGGGTACTATGGCTACACCTTC.

This clonotype was recorded once. V gene TRBV29-1 combines with J gene TRBJ2-3; D remains unclear. Trimming shortened V by 4 bases and J by 2 bases, and 7 bases separated the two germline ends. The CDR3 totals 12 residues. CDR1 is SQVTM and CDR2 is ANQGSEA in the germline V gene. For the CDR3, the DNA is TGCAGCGTTGCCAAATACACAGATACGCAGTATTTT. Its protein product is CSVAKYTDTQYF.

The chain joins TRBV6-6 to TRBJ1-1, with D unclear. This CDR3 has 16 residues. Germline lookup yields CDR1 MNHNY and CDR2 SVGAGI (reference sequence). V lost 0 bases, J lost 1 base, and 12 bases lay in between. The chain's CDR3 is CASSYSFVSKNTEAFF. The CDR3 DNA is TGTGCCAGCAGTTACTCGTTCGTCAGTAAGAACACTGAAGCTTTCTTT.

This clonotype was seen at least ten times. The rearrangement uses TRBV28 and TRBJ2-7; 8 positions agree with TRBD1. Germline CDR1 MDHEN, CDR2 SYDVKM. With V trimmed by 6 bases and J by 7 bases, 8 bases remained unmatched. The CDR3 extends over 13 amino acids. The CDR3 DNA reads TGTGCCAGCAGGGCAGGGGGCCTGGGGGAGCAGTACTTC. Translating it yields CASRAGGLGEQYF.

Turning to this clonotype: The junction departs from germline at one end; a sequencing error may be responsible. CDR3 region: CAISSVSSGHPNQPQHF. The CDR3 DNA reads TGTGCCATCAGTTCTGTATCATCGGGACACCCCAATCAGCCCCAGCATTTT. This rearrangement joins TRBV6-8 to TRBJ1-5, with a weak D call TRBD1 (6 bases). The germline V gene encodes CDR1 MNHGY and CDR2 SAAAGT. The CDR3 runs 17 residues.

This clonotype was observed a few times. This chain joins TRBV9 and TRBJ1-1; the match to TRBD1 covers 9 bases. V lost 5 bases to trimming and J lost 1 base; unmatched junction nucleotides: 6. The germline CDR1 and CDR2 sequences are SGDLS and YYNGEE. The CDR3 length is 15 residues. Here the CDR3 DNA reads TGTGCCAGCAGTGGGACAGGGCCTTCGAACACTGAAGCTTTCTTT. Its protein product is CASSGTGPSNTEAFF.

This clonotype appeared once. Being one base from a much bigger clone, this may be a read error. The final CDR3 position lacks the conserved phenylalanine or tryptophan, pointing to a likely read error. This chain links TRBV19 with TRBJ2-7; unclear D gene. Trimming left V 4 bases short and J 7 bases short, with 14 bases between. Germline lookup yields CDR1 LNHDA and CDR2 SQIVND (reference sequence). The CDR3 consists of 13 residues. The CDR3 here is CASSSSMASEQYL. CDR3 sequence (DNA): TGTGCCAGTAGTAGCTCCATGGCGTCTGAGCAGTACTTA.

The chain has TRBV7-9 and TRBJ1-4, with TRBD1 as a possible D gene (5 bases). CDR1 and CDR2 from the germline V gene are SEHNR and FQNEAQ (reference sequence). Trimming took off 5 bases at V and 2 bases at J, with 21 bases between the two ends. The CDR3 length is 18 residues. CDR3 in amino acids: CASSSSGTRLETNEKLFF. CDR3 DNA: TGTGCCAGCAGCAGTTCAGGGACGCGGCTGGAGACTAATGAAAAACTGTTTTTT.

This clonotype has more than one count but fewer than ten. The chain uses TRBV27 and TRBJ1-5; no firm D call. This CDR3 is built from 14 residues. The germline V and J ends were trimmed by 6 bases and 4 bases, with 13 bases remaining between them. The V gene's germline CDR1 is MNHEY and CDR2 SMNVEV (reference sequence). This CDR3 is CASRPYSLNQPQHF. CDR3 sequence (DNA): TGTGCCAGCAGGCCCTACAGTTTAAATCAGCCCCAGCATTTT.

About this clonotype itself: This sequence may be a read error, since a much larger clone differs from it by one base. The gene calls are TRBV7-2 and TRBJ1-2, with D maybe TRBD1 (5 bases). The germline gives CDR1 SGHTA, CDR2 FQGNSA. The CDR3 sequence is 16 residues long. CDR3 loop: CANSLLDTQGEGGYTF. In DNA form, the CDR3 reads TGTGCCAACAGCCTGCTGGATACGCAGGGCGAAGGTGGCTACACCTTC.